Below, 25 T cell receptor beta chains from the same sample are listed, as sequenced in a study of blood T cell repertoires in COVID-19. Assay used: immunoSEQ multiplex PCR; TCRdb lists only in-frame clones, some missing. The table shows roughly 250,000 clones, with about 80% occurring only once. Sequencing was carried out using peripheral blood. These receptors were obtained from a person aged 70 to 85 with COVID-19, enrolled during active disease.

J is TRBJ1-1 and V is TRBV7-9; perhaps TRBD1 as D (5 bases). V lost 3 bases, J lost 5 bases, and 16 bases lay in between. This CDR3 spans 15 amino acids. The germline V gene encodes CDR1 SEHNR and CDR2 FQNEAQ (reference sequence). CDR3 region: CASSLVQGRKTEAFF. DNA for the CDR3: TGTGCCAGCAGCTTGGTCCAGGGAAGAAAGACTGAAGCTTTCTTT.

The CDR3: CASSISLFGRVNTGELFF. The CDR3 coding sequence is TGTGCCAGTAGTATATCTTTATTTGGCAGGGTGAACACCGGGGAGCTGTTTTTT. This chain uses TRBV19 with TRBJ2-2; TRBD1 might be the D (5 bases). In germline, CDR1 is LNHDA, CDR2 SQIVND (reference sequence). Trimming took 2 bases from V and 1 from J, leaving 17 bases between them. This CDR3 has 18 residues. The entire variable domain, with the rest obtained from reference TRBV19 and TRBJ2-2, is as follows: DGGITQSPKYLFRKEGQNVTLSCEQNLNHDAMYWYRQDPGQGLRLIYYSQIVNDFQKGDIAEGYSVSREKKESFPLTVTSAQKNPTAFYLCASSISLFGRVNTGELFFGEGSRLTVL.

This rearrangement joins TRBV10-3 to TRBJ1-5, with D unclear. The germline CDR1 and CDR2 sequences are ENHRY and SYGVKD. The CDR3 loop spans 16 amino acids. The V and J ends lost 0 bases and 5 bases respectively, with 14 bases between them. The chain's CDR3 is CAISESLWEGDQPQHF. DNA of the CDR3: TGTGCCATCAGTGAGTCCCTTTGGGAGGGTGATCAGCCCCAGCATTTT.

This sequence joins TRBV7-2 and TRBJ1-6; 8 bases map to TRBD1. Trimming removed 5 bases from V and 5 bases from J; junction bases left unmatched: 8. Germline CDR1 and CDR2: SGHTA and FQGNSA. CDR3 length: 16 amino acids. Here the CDR3 reads CASSLRWTGNNSPLHF. CDR3 in DNA: TGTGCCAGCAGCCTACGGTGGACAGGGAATAATTCACCCCTCCACTTT.

This clone appeared a few times. The genes are TRBV10-3 and TRBJ1-4; 7 nucleotides align to TRBD1. Trimming took 8 bases from V and 3 from J; bases not matched to a gene: 3. This CDR3 is built from 13 residues. Germline V CDR1 and CDR2: ENHRY, SYGVKD. The CDR3 DNA follows: TGTGCCATCGGCACAGGGGCTAATGAAAAACTGTTTTTT. As protein: CAIGTGANEKLFF.

The V gene is TRBV12-3 or TRBV12-4, the J gene TRBJ1-6; D not certain. CDR3 length: 12 residues. Trimming cost V 3 bases and J 8 bases, with 5 bases left between them. The CDR3, as DNA: TGTGCCAGCAGTTTTACTGATTCACCCCTCCACTTT. Its protein is CASSFTDSPLHF.

This chain connects TRBV3-1 (or the pseudogene TRBV3-2) to TRBJ2-5, with 8 bases aligning to TRBD1. The CDR3 length is 15 residues. Trimming at V came to 5 bases and at J to 5 bases, leaving 10 bases not matched to a gene. CDR1 and CDR2 from the germline V gene are LGHDT and YNNKEL (reference sequence). The CDR3: CASSNQGGQGETQYF. CDR3 coding DNA: TGTGCCAGCAGCAACCAGGGAGGACAGGGTGAGACCCAGTACTTC.

The chain recombines TRBV12-3 or TRBV12-4 with TRBJ2-7; D is perhaps TRBD2 (5 bases). Trimming stripped 7 bases from V and 2 bases from J, with 12 bases between. This CDR3 has 13 residues. Written as DNA, the CDR3 is TGTGCCAGCACCCTGAGAGGGACCTACGAGCAGTACTTC. Amino acid sequence: CASTLRGTYEQYF.

CDR3 sequence: CASSHGSGQGTYEQYF. The CDR3 DNA follows: TGCGCCAGCAGCCACGGGAGCGGACAGGGAACGTACGAGCAGTACTTC. The chain employs TRBV4-3 and TRBJ2-7; 8 positions agree with TRBD1. With 3 bases clipped from V and 4 bases from J, the junction kept 11 bases outside the gene matches. Germline CDR1 LGHNA, CDR2 YSLEER. The CDR3 runs 16 residues.

J is TRBJ1-2 and V is TRBV15; the match to TRBD1 covers 10 bases. J was trimmed by 8 bases and V by 1 base; bases with no gene match: 7. The CDR3 totals 15 residues. Germline lookup yields CDR1 LNHNV and CDR2 YYDKDF (reference sequence). Here the CDR3 DNA reads TGTGCCACCAGCAGAGTCCGGGACAGGGGCGACGGCTACACCTTC. Amino acids: CATSRVRDRGDGYTF.

Comment on this clone: Sequence at one end of the junction differs from germline and may be a read error. The chain combines TRBV6-1 with TRBJ2-7, with 8 bases that match TRBD1. Per the germline V gene, CDR1 is MNHNS and CDR2 is SASEGT. This CDR3 is 14 amino acids long. The DNA of the CDR3 is TGTGCCAGCTGTGACAGGGGCCCCTCCTACGAGCAGTACTTC. It encodes CASCDRGPSYEQYF.

The chain has TRBV7-8 and TRBJ1-5; no clear D. Trimming stripped 5 bases from V and 7 bases from J, with 21 bases between. Per the germline V gene, CDR1 is SGHVS and CDR2 is FQNEAQ. CDR3 size: 16 residues. CDR3 nucleotide sequence: TGTGCCAGCAGCATAGGCCCCTCCGGGGTTACGCAGCCCCAGCATTTT. It encodes CASSIGPSGVTQPQHF.

The J gene is TRBJ1-6, the V gene TRBV9; D perhaps matches TRBD1 (5 bases). This CDR3 contains 17 residues. Trimming stripped 2 bases from V and 9 bases from J, with 21 bases between. Germline V gives CDR1 SGDLS, CDR2 YYNGEE. The CDR3 nucleotides read TGTGCCAGCAGCGTGGCTAGGGACTCCGGGGATGGTTCACCCCTCCACTTT. It encodes CASSVARDSGDGSPLHF.

The rearrangement joins TRBV27 to TRBJ2-1, with TRBD2 as a possible D gene (6 bases). CDR3 length: 18 amino acids. CDR1 is MNHEY, CDR2 SMNVEV, per germline (reference sequence). V was trimmed by 3 bases and J by 0 bases, leaving 18 bases between them. The CDR3 DNA is TGTGCCAGCAGTTTCCGGGTCTGGCGGGGTTACTCCTACAATGAGCAGTTCTTC. Translated: CASSFRVWRGYSYNEQFF.

This clone was seen only once. V usage is TRBV4-3 and J usage is TRBJ1-6; the D gene is possibly TRBD1 (6 bases). CDR1 is LGHNA and CDR2 is YSLEER in the germline V gene. V lost 0 bases to trimming and J lost 0 bases, with 12 bases between them. CDR3 length equals 18 residues. The CDR3 is CASSQEWQGSSYNSPLHF. The CDR3 nucleotides are TGCGCCAGCAGCCAAGAGTGGCAGGGGAGCTCCTATAATTCACCCCTCCACTTT.

The chain uses TRBV5-1 and TRBJ2-3, with D perhaps matching TRBD2 (6 bases). The germline V and J ends were trimmed by 4 bases and 2 bases, with 11 bases remaining between them. This CDR3 is 14 amino acids long. Germline-derived CDR1 and CDR2 are SGHRS and YFSETQ. The CDR3 loop is CASSKGLNTDTQYF. The CDR3 DNA is TGCGCCAGCAGCAAGGGACTTAACACAGATACGCAGTATTTT.

The V call is TRBV5-1, the J call TRBJ1-2; weak D call: TRBD1 (6 bases). V dropped 4 bases and J dropped 6 bases, with 13 bases sitting between them. This CDR3 has 13 amino acids. Germline V gene data show CDR1 as SGHRS and CDR2 as YFSETQ. CDR3 sequence reads: CASSAQGRNGYTF. The CDR3 nucleotides read TGCGCCAGCAGCGCACAGGGTCGGAATGGCTACACCTTC.

For this clone: The same CDR3 also results from other DNA sequences found in this sample. Written as DNA, the CDR3 is TGTGCCAGCAGCTTGGGGGGGCAAGGAACTGAAGCTTTCTTT. Its protein product is CASSLGGQGTEAFF. The chain recombines TRBV7-2 with TRBJ1-1; the D gene is possibly TRBD1 (6 bases). Trimming stripped 3 bases from V and 5 bases from J, with 13 bases between. This CDR3 spans 14 amino acids. From germline, CDR1 is SGHTA and CDR2 FQGNSA.

The rearrangement joins TRBV28 to TRBJ2-1; weak D call: TRBD2 (5 bases). The CDR3 contains 16 residues. Per germline, CDR1 MDHEN and CDR2 SYDVKM. V lost 5 bases to trimming and J lost 0 bases, with 14 bases between them. Here the CDR3 DNA reads TGTGCCAGCAGTCCCCATGAGCGGAGCTCCTACAATGAGCAGTTCTTC. This codes for CASSPHERSSYNEQFF.

This clone has just a few counts. The CDR3, as DNA: TGTGCCATCGCACCGACAGGGGGTGGCTACACCTTC. Its protein is CAIAPTGGGYTF. The chain employs TRBV10-3 and TRBJ1-2; TRBD1 matches 9 bases. V was pared by 8 bases and J by 7 bases, with 5 bases of the junction left unmatched. The CDR3 is 12 amino acids. Germline V gene sequence: CDR1 ENHRY, CDR2 SYGVKD.

This clone has just a few counts. This chain uses TRBV12-5 with TRBJ2-2, with D possibly TRBD1 on 6 matching bases. V lost 7 bases to trimming and J lost 4 bases, with 13 bases between them. CDR3 length: 14 amino acids. The germline gives CDR1 LGHNT, CDR2 FRNRAP. The CDR3 DNA follows: TGTGCTAGTGCCCCGGGACAAGCCACCGGGGAGCTGTTTTTT. It yields the protein CASAPGQATGELFF. The full variable domain, rest sourced from reference TRBV12-5 and TRBJ2-2, is DARVTQTPRHKVTEMGQEVTMRCQPILGHNTVFWYRQTMMQGLELLAYFRNRAPLDDSGMPKDRFSAEMPDATLATLKIQPSEPRDSAVYFCASAPGQATGELFFGEGSRLTVL.

The genes are TRBV19 and TRBJ2-3; D is perhaps TRBD1 (6 bases). This CDR3 is built from 14 residues. The germline V gene encodes CDR1 LNHDA and CDR2 SQIVND (reference sequence). V gave up 3 bases and J gave up 3 bases, with 10 bases separating them. The CDR3 nucleotides read TGTGCCAGTAGTATCCTGACAGGTACAGATACGCAGTATTTT. It is translated as CASSILTGTDTQYF.

This chain connects TRBV28 to TRBJ1-5; D is unresolved. CDR1 is MDHEN, CDR2 SYDVKM, per germline. The ends were cut back, 6 bases at V and 0 bases at J, with 6 bases in the middle. CDR3 size: 13 residues. CDR3 sequence reads: CASSPYSNQPQHF. CDR3 sequence (DNA): TGTGCCAGCAGCCCCTATAGCAATCAGCCCCAGCATTTT. The variable domain in full, completed from reference TRBV28 and TRBJ1-5, reads DVKVTQSSRYLVKRTGEKVFLECVQDMDHENMFWYRQDPGLGLRLIYFSYDVKMKEKGDIPEGYSVSREKKERFSLILESASTNQTSMYLCASSPYSNQPQHFGDGTRLSIL.

This chain joins TRBV7-9 and TRBJ1-2, with D unresolved. The germline V gene has CDR1 SEHNR and CDR2 FQNEAQ (reference sequence). Trimming removed 4 bases at V and 2 bases at J, with 8 bases between. The CDR3 sequence is 13 residues long. CDR3: CASSWSGNYGYTF. DNA of the CDR3: TGTGCCAGCAGCTGGTCGGGGAACTATGGCTACACCTTC.

The V call is TRBV6-6, the J call TRBJ2-6; TRBD2 agrees at 8 bases. CDR1 and CDR2 (germline): MNHNY, SVGAGI (reference sequence). The CDR3 sequence is 16 residues long. The junction had 5 bases not matched to a gene; V was cut back by 7 bases and J by 0 bases. The CDR3: CASKQRESSGANVLTF. The DNA of the CDR3 is TGTGCCAGCAAACAGCGGGAGAGCTCTGGGGCCAACGTCCTGACTTTC.